A single sample gave rise to the 32 T cell receptor beta chains below, sequenced in a study of T cell changes during pregnancy in multiple sclerosis. Produced via immunoSEQ multiplex PCR; TCRdb's table is partial and in-frame only. This sample has 100,000 to 150,000 clones; 90% to 95% occur once, and the top ten carry approximately 6.3%. The sequencing here drew on peripheral blood, taken before pregnancy. Receptors originate from a female donor with multiple sclerosis, enrolled in a pregnancy study.

This rearrangement joins TRBV4-2 to TRBJ1-3, with D possibly matching TRBD1 (6 bases). Germline-derived CDR1 and CDR2 are LGHNA and YNFKEQ. CDR3 length: 16 residues. Trimming took off 4 bases at V and 0 bases at J, with 13 bases between the two ends. The DNA of the CDR3 is TGTGCCAGCAGCCCGGGGGGCGGGAGCTCTGGAAACACCATATATTTT. Its translation is CASSPGGGSSGNTIYF.

The V call is TRBV6-5, the J call TRBJ1-1; possibly TRBD1 for D (6 bases). CDR3 length: 15 residues. V gave up 1 base and J gave up 7 bases, with 16 bases separating them. Germline CDR1 MNHEY, CDR2 SVGAGI. The CDR3 nucleotides are TGTGCCAGCAGTTACTTGAGGGGGTCAGGCAGTGAAGCTTTCTTT. Its translation: CASSYLRGSGSEAFF.

This CDR3 reads CASSIRQWGRSVSGYTF. CDR3 DNA: TGTGCCAGTAGTATTCGTCAATGGGGGAGGTCAGTATCTGGCTACACCTTC. The V and J genes are TRBV19 and TRBJ1-2; tentative D call: TRBD1 (5 bases). Germline CDR1 and CDR2: LNHDA and SQIVND (reference sequence). Trimming pared 3 bases from V and 7 bases from J, leaving 24 bases between. The CDR3 runs to 17 residues.

This chain connects TRBV19 to TRBJ2-5, with 8 bases aligning to TRBD1. Germline CDR1 and CDR2: LNHDA and SQIVND (reference sequence). V lost 2 bases, J lost 5 bases, and 7 bases stayed unmatched. CDR3 size: 15 residues. CDR3 sequence: CASSIQGAREETQYF. DNA of the CDR3: TGTGCCAGTAGTATACAGGGGGCTCGAGAGGAGACCCAGTACTTC. Full variable domain (remainder filled in from reference TRBV19 and TRBJ2-5): DGGITQSPKYLFRKEGQNVTLSCEQNLNHDAMYWYRQDPGQGLRLIYYSQIVNDFQKGDIAEGYSVSREKKESFPLTVTSAQKNPTAFYLCASSIQGAREETQYFGPGTRLLVL.

The CDR3, as DNA: TGTGCCTGGAGGACACAGGGAGATGAAAAACTGTTTTTT. Residues: CAWRTQGDEKLFF. This chain joins TRBV30 and TRBJ1-4; the D gene is possibly TRBD1 (6 bases). Trimming cost V 3 bases and J 6 bases, with 11 bases left between them. The CDR3 loop spans 13 amino acids. Germline V CDR1 and CDR2: GTSNPN, SVGIG (reference sequence).

This chain links TRBV6-6 with TRBJ2-3; D is unresolved. This CDR3 has 11 amino acids. Trimming took off 9 bases at V and 2 bases at J, with 6 bases between the two ends. Germline V lookup: CDR1 MNHNY, CDR2 SVGAGI (reference sequence). Here the CDR3 DNA reads TGTGCCAGTTCTCTCACAGATACGCAGTATTTT. This encodes CASSLTDTQYF.

This chain joins TRBV11-2 and TRBJ1-1; D remains unclear. Deletions cut 3 bases from V and 5 bases from J, with 19 bases between. The CDR3 is made up of 16 amino acids. Per germline, CDR1 SGHAT and CDR2 FQNNGV. CDR3 in amino acids: CASSLLGSSSRTEAFF. The CDR3 DNA sequence: TGTGCCAGCAGCTTGTTGGGCAGTTCTTCGAGAACTGAAGCTTTCTTT.

The chain recombines TRBV5-1 with TRBJ2-1, with 11 bases aligning to TRBD2. This CDR3 region has 16 residues. Germline CDR1 is SGHRS and CDR2 is YFSETQ. V lost 1 base and J lost 8; bases outside the gene matches: 8. The CDR3 sequence is CASSLLAGGLGDEQFF. Here the CDR3 DNA reads TGCGCCAGCAGCTTGCTAGCGGGAGGCCTCGGGGATGAGCAGTTCTTC.

The V and J genes are TRBV19 and TRBJ1-2; D is uncertain. The V gene's germline CDR1 is LNHDA and CDR2 SQIVND (reference sequence). Trimming shortened V by 10 bases and J by 0 bases, and 15 bases separated the two germline ends. The CDR3 extends over 14 amino acids. CDR3 nucleotide sequence: TGTGCCAACCCTCCGGACGGGGCTAACTATGGCTACACCTTC. Its protein product is CANPPDGANYGYTF.

The rearrangement links TRBV18 to TRBJ2-1, with D perhaps matching TRBD2 (6 bases). This CDR3 has 13 residues. In germline, CDR1 is KGHSH, CDR2 LQKENI. V was cut by 4 bases and J by 9 bases, with 13 bases left in between. DNA for the CDR3: TGTGCCAGCTCACGCGGGGCCATGGGTGAGCAGTTCTTC. Translated: CASSRGAMGEQFF.

The rearrangement links TRBV19 to TRBJ1-5; D is undetermined. V shed 6 bases and J shed 6 bases, with 9 bases lying between them. The CDR3 is 12 amino acids. Per the germline V gene, CDR1 is LNHDA and CDR2 is SQIVND (reference sequence). CDR3 region: CASSFTSQPQHF. CDR3 coding DNA: TGTGCCAGTAGCTTTACGAGTCAGCCCCAGCATTTT. Variable domain in full (rest from reference TRBV19 and TRBJ1-5): DGGITQSPKYLFRKEGQNVTLSCEQNLNHDAMYWYRQDPGQGLRLIYYSQIVNDFQKGDIAEGYSVSREKKESFPLTVTSAQKNPTAFYLCASSFTSQPQHFGDGTRLSIL.

This chain connects TRBV5-1 to TRBJ1-3, with 8 bases identical to TRBD1. V was clipped by 4 bases and J by 3 bases; unmatched bases: 9. Germline lookup yields CDR1 SGHRS and CDR2 YFSETQ. This CDR3 comprises 16 residues. Here the CDR3 reads CASSRTGNGYGNTIYF. In DNA, the CDR3 is TGCGCCAGCAGCCGGACAGGGAACGGGTATGGAAACACCATATATTTT.

The chain joins TRBV28 to TRBJ2-2, with a possible D match to TRBD1 (6 bases). The ends were cut back, 6 bases at V and 0 bases at J, with 14 bases in the middle. This CDR3 comprises 16 residues. Per the germline V gene, CDR1 is MDHEN and CDR2 is SYDVKM. The CDR3 region has the DNA TGTGCCAGCAGCTTTCCTTGGACAGCGAACACCGGGGAGCTGTTTTTT. Amino acids: CASSFPWTANTGELFF.

The J gene is TRBJ2-1, the V gene TRBV2; D call uncertain. This CDR3 is 15 amino acids long. In germline, CDR1 is SNHLY, CDR2 FYNNEI. With 7 bases removed from V and 5 bases from J, the gap between germline ends came to 18 bases. The CDR3 sequence is CASTGRSTFDNEQFF. CDR3 DNA: TGTGCCAGCACCGGCAGGTCTACCTTTGACAATGAGCAGTTCTTC. The variable domain in full, with the rest retrieved from reference TRBV2 and TRBJ2-1, is EPEVTQTPSHQVTQMGQEVILRCVPISNHLYFYWYRQILGQKVEFLVSFYNNEISEKSEIFDDQFSVERPDGSNFTLKIRSTKLEDSAMYFCASTGRSTFDNEQFFGPGTRLTVL.

In this sample, this clone turned up a few times. The rearrangement uses TRBV19 and TRBJ2-7; 8 bases map to TRBD1. V shed 4 bases and J 6 bases; nucleotides not matched to a gene: 8. The CDR3 runs 14 residues. CDR1 is LNHDA, CDR2 SQIVND, per germline (reference sequence). Here the CDR3 reads CASSTPQGAREQYF. The CDR3 DNA follows: TGTGCCAGTAGTACGCCCCAGGGGGCTCGCGAGCAGTACTTC. The variable domain in full, completed from reference TRBV19 and TRBJ2-7, reads DGGITQSPKYLFRKEGQNVTLSCEQNLNHDAMYWYRQDPGQGLRLIYYSQIVNDFQKGDIAEGYSVSREKKESFPLTVTSAQKNPTAFYLCASSTPQGAREQYFGPGTRLTVT.

The chain is built from TRBV7-9 and TRBJ1-4, with D possibly being TRBD1 (6 bases). The CDR3 covers 14 residues. CDR1 and CDR2 (germline): SEHNR, FQNEAQ (reference sequence). V lost 4 bases and J 7 bases, leaving 13 bases between the germline ends. The CDR3 DNA follows: TGTGCCAGCAGCTCCAGGGGCTTAGGTGAAAAACTGTTTTTT. This encodes CASSSRGLGEKLFF.

The J gene is TRBJ2-2, the V gene TRBV28, with a tentative D call TRBD1 (5 bases). The V end was cut by 3 bases, the J end by 0 bases, with 17 bases between. This CDR3 region has 18 residues. Germline V gene data show CDR1 as MDHEN and CDR2 as SYDVKM. CDR3 nucleotide sequence: TGTGCCAGCAGTTTGAATCCCACAGGATTTCCGAACACCGGGGAGCTGTTTTTT. Translated, it gives CASSLNPTGFPNTGELFF.

Only one count was recorded for this clone. The chain recombines TRBV19 with TRBJ2-1, with TRBD2 identical over 8 bases. The J segment lost 5 bases and the V segment lost 0 bases, leaving 15 bases of the junction unmatched. The CDR3 sequence is 19 residues long. The V gene's germline CDR1 is LNHDA and CDR2 SQIVND (reference sequence). The CDR3 loop reads CASSIDLTSGVAPHNEQFF. DNA for the CDR3: TGTGCCAGTAGTATAGATCTTACTAGCGGAGTTGCCCCGCACAATGAGCAGTTCTTC.

This clone came up once. The chain employs TRBV18 and TRBJ1-4, with D unresolved. This CDR3 has 16 amino acids. Germline CDR1 reads KGHSH; CDR2 reads LQKENI. V was cut by 2 bases and J by 0 bases, with 10 bases left in between. CDR3: CASSPNLAATNEKLFF. Here the CDR3 DNA reads TGTGCCAGCTCACCAAATTTAGCTGCAACTAATGAAAAACTGTTTTTT.

The chain couples TRBV9 to TRBJ2-5, with D possibly TRBD1 on 6 matching bases. This CDR3 is 15 amino acids long. Germline CDR1 and CDR2: SGDLS and YYNGEE. With 0 bases removed from V and 2 bases from J, the gap between germline ends came to 11 bases. CDR3 DNA sequence: TGTGCCAGCAGCGTAGATATGGGACAACAAGAGACCCAGTACTTC. As protein: CASSVDMGQQETQYF.

V gene TRBV2 combines with J gene TRBJ1-2; D perhaps matches TRBD1 (6 bases). V gave up 6 bases and J gave up 7 bases, with 12 bases separating them. Germline V gene lookup returns CDR1 SNHLY and CDR2 FYNNEI. The CDR3 is 12 amino acids. CDR3 sequence reads: CASSPIQGGYTF. The CDR3 bases are TGTGCCAGCAGCCCGATACAGGGTGGCTACACCTTC.

This chain joins TRBV29-1 and TRBJ2-7; no clear D gene. The germline gives CDR1 SQVTM, CDR2 ANQGSEA. The length of the CDR3 is 12 residues. Trimming left V 4 bases short and J 1 base short, with 8 bases between. As DNA, the CDR3 is TGCAGCGTTGTGGTCAGTTCCTACGAGCAGTACTTC. Protein product: CSVVVSSYEQYF.

The CDR3 loop is CASSLDGTGRETQYF. CDR3 nucleotides: TGTGCCAGCAGCTTAGACGGGACAGGGCGAGAGACCCAGTACTTC. This rearrangement joins TRBV13 to TRBJ2-5; the match to TRBD1 covers 9 bases. Trimming took 1 base from V and 4 from J; bases not matched to a gene: 4. This CDR3 spans 15 amino acids. Looked up from germline, CDR1 is PRHDT and CDR2 is FYEKMQ (reference sequence).

The chain has TRBV9 and TRBJ2-3, with a tentative D call TRBD2 (5 bases). V lost 0 bases and J lost 0, with 11 bases in between. The CDR3 consists of 16 residues. The V gene's germline CDR1 is SGDLS and CDR2 YYNGEE. CDR3 in amino acids: CASSVGIGGSTDTQYF. The CDR3 region has the DNA TGTGCCAGCAGCGTAGGAATTGGCGGGAGCACAGATACGCAGTATTTT. The full variable domain, its missing parts supplied by reference TRBV9 and TRBJ2-3, is DSGVTQTPKHLITATGQRVTLRCSPRSGDLSVYWYQQSLDQGLQFLIQYYNGEERAKGNILERFSAQQFPDLHSELNLSSLELGDSALYFCASSVGIGGSTDTQYFGPGTRLTVL.

The rearrangement joins TRBV19 to TRBJ2-1, with 9 nucleotides matching TRBD2. Trimming at V came to 6 bases and at J to 6 bases, leaving 15 bases not matched to a gene. The CDR3 is made up of 17 amino acids. Germline CDR1 and CDR2: LNHDA and SQIVND (reference sequence). The CDR3 nucleotides are TGTGCCAGTAGACCTCTGCCTGGGACTAGCCCTTCCAATGAGCAGTTCTTC. Amino acids: CASRPLPGTSPSNEQFF.

The genes are TRBV16 and TRBJ1-1, with a weak D call TRBD1 (5 bases). Germline assignment: CDR1 KGHSY and CDR2 FQNENV. Trimming removed 4 bases at V and 0 bases at J, with 6 bases between. The CDR3 sequence is 13 residues long. The CDR3 spells CASSPTVNTEAFF. CDR3 nucleotides: TGTGCCAGCAGCCCGACAGTGAACACTGAAGCTTTCTTT.

J is TRBJ1-1 and V is TRBV2, with TRBD1 as a possible D gene (6 bases). CDR3 length: 13 amino acids. Germline lookup yields CDR1 SNHLY and CDR2 FYNNEI. V lost 7 bases and J 10 bases, leaving 19 bases between the germline ends. CDR3 sequence reads: CASIRGTSRGAFF. In nucleotides, the CDR3 is TGTGCCAGCATCAGGGGAACGAGCAGGGGAGCTTTCTTT.

The rearrangement links TRBV6-5 to TRBJ2-7; 11 bases are a match to TRBD2. Unmatched junction bases numbered 6, after V lost 2 bases and J lost 3 bases. The CDR3 loop spans 16 amino acids. The germline CDR1 and CDR2 sequences are MNHEY and SVGAGI. The CDR3 nucleotides are TGTGCCAGCAGTTACCTCCACACTAGCGGGAGCTACGAGCAGTACTTC. Translation: CASSYLHTSGSYEQYF.

The rearrangement links TRBV5-1 to TRBJ2-6; 12 bases line up with TRBD1. This CDR3 has 16 amino acids. V was clipped by 7 bases and J by 2 bases; unmatched bases: 4. Germline V gene sequence: CDR1 SGHRS, CDR2 YFSETQ. DNA of the CDR3: TGCGCCAGCTCCCGGGACAGGGGGCCTGGGGCCAACGTCCTGACTTTC. It translates to CASSRDRGPGANVLTF.

This chain joins TRBV19 and TRBJ2-1, with TRBD1 identical over 8 bases. Germline-derived CDR1 and CDR2 are LNHDA and SQIVND (reference sequence). There are 16 residues in the CDR3. Trimming removed 5 bases from V and 5 bases from J; junction bases left unmatched: 11. CDR3 in amino acids: CASSVLTGDGNNEQFF. CDR3 DNA: TGTGCCAGTAGTGTCTTGACAGGGGATGGAAACAATGAGCAGTTCTTC.

The chain has TRBV28 and TRBJ1-5; a weak D match, TRBD1 (6 bases). There are 17 residues in the CDR3. The V gene's germline CDR1 is MDHEN and CDR2 SYDVKM. V lost 1 base, J lost 0 bases, and 13 bases lay in between. The CDR3: CASSLSSGTYSNQPQHF. As DNA, the CDR3 is TGTGCCAGCAGTTTATCATCCGGGACATATAGCAATCAGCCCCAGCATTTT. Full variable domain (outside the CDR3, taken from reference TRBV28 and TRBJ1-5): DVKVTQSSRYLVKRTGEKVFLECVQDMDHENMFWYRQDPGLGLRLIYFSYDVKMKEKGDIPEGYSVSREKKERFSLILESASTNQTSMYLCASSLSSGTYSNQPQHFGDGTRLSIL.

The chain is built from TRBV7-9 and TRBJ1-2; tentative D call: TRBD1 (5 bases). The germline CDR1 and CDR2 sequences are SEHNR and FQNEAQ (reference sequence). This CDR3 comprises 13 residues. Trimming removed 1 base from V and 4 bases from J, with 7 bases in between. CDR3 region: CASSLDRIYGYTF. The CDR3 nucleotides read TGTGCCAGCAGCTTAGACAGGATCTATGGCTACACCTTC.